A single T cell receptor beta chain is shown here with its context. Its antigen remains unknown. The data stem from a study of shared clonotypes between healthy human individuals. Study conclusions and caveats: All-four-donor shared clonotypes had higher generation probabilities than non-shared clonotypes did.

Repertoires were generated with immunoSEQ multiplex PCR, while TCRdb's copy carries only in-frame clones and drops some. The data contain some 2.1 million clones, about 94% of them seen just once; the ten biggest clones take up about 1.6%. In the naive CD8 group, cells lacked CD45RO and were positively selected for CCR7, so terminally differentiated effector memory CD45RA+ cells were left out. CDR1 MNHEY and CDR2 SMNVEV come from the germline V gene (reference sequence). The V gene end was trimmed by 2 bases and the J gene end by 2 bases; junction bases not matched to a gene: 5. The CDR3 is 16 amino acids.

The clonotype comes from a man aged 18 to 29 in good health. Some clones in this sample may be carry-over from other donors' samples. The chain combines TRBV27 with TRBJ2-1; 8 bases map to TRBD2. The sample comprised naive CD8+ T cells from PBMCs. This CDR3 is CASSLESGSAYNEQFF. CDR3 in DNA: TGTGCCAGCAGTTTAGAGAGCGGGAGTGCCTACAATGAGCAGTTCTTC.